The rows below give T cell receptor beta chains drawn from one sample of a study of blood T cell repertoires in COVID-19. Sequenced by immunoSEQ multiplex PCR; TCRdb stores in-frame clones only, minus some. This repertoire shows some 130,000 clones, about four fifths found once; its top ten account for about an eighth. The sample consisted of peripheral blood. The receptors stem from a man at least 80 years old with acute or convalescent COVID-19. Each CDR3 is given with its conserved first and last residue. D genes are given only for firm matches. The size of a clone is reported for some rows only, either as once, few or many, or as a class for expanded clones.

j_call d_call v_call clone_size cdr3_nt cdr3_aa
TRBJ2-7 - TRBV5-5 - TGTGCCAGCAGCTTAACTCCGATCTCCTACGAGCAGTACTTC CASSLTPISYEQYF
TRBJ2-1 - TRBV5-4 - TGTGCCAGCAGCTTAGGGGGGGGCGCGAGCTCCTACAATGAGCAGTTCTTC CASSLGGGASSYNEQFF
TRBJ2-1 - TRBV7-3 - TGTGCCAGCAGCCCGGGGGAAGAGCAGTTCTTC CASSPGEEQFF
TRBJ2-5 TRBD2 TRBV7-2 - TGTGCCAGCAGCTTTGTACCGCGGGGGGAGTCCAACGAAGAGACCCAGTACTTC CASSFVPRGESNEETQYF
TRBJ2-3 TRBD1 TRBV7-9 - TGTGCCAGTACCGGGACAGGTCTCACAGATACGCAGTATTTT CASTGTGLTDTQYF
TRBJ1-5 TRBD1 TRBV5-8 - TGTGCCAGCAGCTTGGACGGACAGGGTAGGCAGCCCCAGCATTTT CASSLDGQGRQPQHF
TRBJ1-2 - TRBV2 - TGTGCCAGCAGTAGGACAGCATATGGCTACACCTTC CASSRTAYGYTF
TRBJ2-5 - TRBV6-6 - TGTGCCAGCAGTTCCCCCGGACTTTCACAAGAGACCCAGTACTTC CASSSPGLSQETQYF
TRBJ2-7 TRBD2 TRBV5-6 once TGTGCCAGCAGCTTTACTAGCGGGGGGGCCTGGGAGCAGTACTTC CASSFTSGGAWEQYF
TRBJ2-2 - TRBV5-1 - TGCGCCAGCCACGCAACGGGGGACCTCGTCACCGGGGAGCTGTTTTTT CASHATGDLVTGELFF
TRBJ2-3 TRBD1 TRBV7-9 - TGTGCCAGCAGCTCGCGACGGACAGGGGGCGTTTCAGATACGCAGTATTTT CASSSRRTGGVSDTQYF
TRBJ2-2 TRBD2 TRBV24-1 - TGTGCCACCAGTGTTCGGCTAGCGGGGGTGAACACCGGGGAGCTGTTTTTT CATSVRLAGVNTGELFF
TRBJ2-7 - TRBV27 few TGTGCCAGTAAAAGGGGGGGAGAGTACGAGCAGTACTTC CASKRGGEYEQYF
TRBJ2-7 TRBD2 TRBV11-2 - TGTGCCAGCAGCTTAGTACGGGGGGGGACCTACGAGCAGTACTTC CASSLVRGGTYEQYF
TRBJ2-7 - TRBV7-8 - TGTGCCAGCAGCCGTCAGGGGGGCAACGAGCAGTACTTC CASSRQGGNEQYF
TRBJ2-7 TRBD2 TRBV28 - TGTGCCAGCACCTCGGGGACTAGCGGGGGTTACGAGCAGTACTTC CASTSGTSGGYEQYF
TRBJ1-1 TRBD1 TRBV7-3 - TGTGCCAGCAGCTCCGACAGGGTTGGCACTGAAGCTTTCTTT CASSSDRVGTEAFF
TRBJ1-6 - TRBV30 - TGTGCCTGGAGAACGACAGAGTATAATTCACCCCTCCACTTT CAWRTTEYNSPLHF
TRBJ1-5 - TRBV7-8 - TGTGCCAGCAGCCTGCTGAATGCAGGGTATAGCAATCAGCCCCAGCATTTT CASSLLNAGYSNQPQHF
TRBJ1-1 - TRBV7-8 - TGTGCCAGCAGCTTAGTGGACACTCGCTTGAACACTGAAGCTTTCTTT CASSLVDTRLNTEAFF
TRBJ1-6 - TRBV2 - TGTGCCAGCAGTGTGGAGGGGGGGGATTCACCCCTCCACTTT CASSVEGGDSPLHF
TRBJ2-3 - TRBV12-3/TRBV12-4 - TGTGCCAGCAGTTTCGCAGATACGCAGTATTTT CASSFADTQYF
TRBJ1-2 TRBD1 TRBV4-2 once TGTGCCAGCAGCCAAGATACCTCGGACAGGGTTTTCGGCTACACCTTC CASSQDTSDRVFGYTF